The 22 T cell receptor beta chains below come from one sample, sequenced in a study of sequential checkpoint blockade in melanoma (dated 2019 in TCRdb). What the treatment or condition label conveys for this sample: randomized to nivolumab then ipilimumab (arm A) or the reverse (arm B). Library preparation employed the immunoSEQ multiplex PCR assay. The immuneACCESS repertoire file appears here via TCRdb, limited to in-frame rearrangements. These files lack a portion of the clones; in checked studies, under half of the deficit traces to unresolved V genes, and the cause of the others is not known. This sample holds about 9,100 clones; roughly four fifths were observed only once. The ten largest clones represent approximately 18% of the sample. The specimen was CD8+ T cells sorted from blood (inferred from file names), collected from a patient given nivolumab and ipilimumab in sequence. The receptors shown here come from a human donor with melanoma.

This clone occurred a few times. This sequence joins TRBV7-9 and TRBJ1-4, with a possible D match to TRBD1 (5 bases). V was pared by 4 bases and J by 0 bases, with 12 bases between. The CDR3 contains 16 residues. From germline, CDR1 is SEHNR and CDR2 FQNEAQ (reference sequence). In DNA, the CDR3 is TGTGCCAGCAGCTCGAAACGGACATCAACTAATGAAAAACTGTTTTTT. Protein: CASSSKRTSTNEKLFF.

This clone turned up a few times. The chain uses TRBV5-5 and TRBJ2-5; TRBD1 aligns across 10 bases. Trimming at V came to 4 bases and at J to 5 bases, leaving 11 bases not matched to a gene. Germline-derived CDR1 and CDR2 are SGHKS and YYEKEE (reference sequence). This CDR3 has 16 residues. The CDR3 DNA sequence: TGTGCCAGCAGCCAACAAGGGACAGGGGTATGGGAGACCCAGTACTTC. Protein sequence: CASSQQGTGVWETQYF.

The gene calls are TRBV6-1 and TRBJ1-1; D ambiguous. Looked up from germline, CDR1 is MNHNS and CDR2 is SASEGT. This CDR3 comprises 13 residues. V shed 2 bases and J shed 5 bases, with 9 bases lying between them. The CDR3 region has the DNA TGTGCCAGCAGTGAACGGGAGGAAACTGAAGCTTTCTTT. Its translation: CASSEREETEAFF.

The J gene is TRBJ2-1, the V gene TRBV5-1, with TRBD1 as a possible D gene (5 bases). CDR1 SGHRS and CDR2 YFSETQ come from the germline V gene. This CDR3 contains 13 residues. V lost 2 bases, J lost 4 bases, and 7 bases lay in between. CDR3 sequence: CASSFDSYNEQFF. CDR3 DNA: TGCGCCAGCAGCTTCGACAGTTACAATGAGCAGTTCTTC.

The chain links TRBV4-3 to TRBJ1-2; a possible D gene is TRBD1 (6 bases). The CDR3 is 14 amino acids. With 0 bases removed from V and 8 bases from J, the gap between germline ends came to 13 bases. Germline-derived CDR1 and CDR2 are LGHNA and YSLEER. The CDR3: CASSQDRSGTGYTF. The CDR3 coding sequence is TGCGCCAGCAGCCAAGATCGTTCCGGGACAGGCTACACCTTC.

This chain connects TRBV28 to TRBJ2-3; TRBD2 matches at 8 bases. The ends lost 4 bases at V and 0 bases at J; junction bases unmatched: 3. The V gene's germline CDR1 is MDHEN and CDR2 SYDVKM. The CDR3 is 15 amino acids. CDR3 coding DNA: TGTGCCAGCAGTTCCGGGGGGGGTAGCACAGATACGCAGTATTTT. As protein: CASSSGGGSTDTQYF.

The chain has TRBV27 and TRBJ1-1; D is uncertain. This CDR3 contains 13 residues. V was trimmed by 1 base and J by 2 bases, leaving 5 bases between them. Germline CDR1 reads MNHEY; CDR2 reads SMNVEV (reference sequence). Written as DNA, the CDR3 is TGTGCCAGCAGTTTATTCCTAAACACTGAAGCTTTCTTT. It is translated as CASSLFLNTEAFF.

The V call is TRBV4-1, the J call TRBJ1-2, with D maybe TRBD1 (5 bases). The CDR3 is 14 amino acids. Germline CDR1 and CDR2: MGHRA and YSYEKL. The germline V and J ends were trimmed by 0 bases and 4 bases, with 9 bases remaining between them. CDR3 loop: CASSQERQSYGYTF. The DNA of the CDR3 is TGCGCCAGCAGCCAAGAGCGACAGTCCTATGGCTACACCTTC.

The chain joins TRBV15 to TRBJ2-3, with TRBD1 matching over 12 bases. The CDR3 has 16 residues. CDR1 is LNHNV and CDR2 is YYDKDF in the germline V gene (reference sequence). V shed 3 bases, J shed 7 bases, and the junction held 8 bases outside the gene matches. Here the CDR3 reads CATSREGQGAANTQYF. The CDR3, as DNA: TGTGCCACCAGCAGGGAGGGACAGGGGGCTGCAAATACGCAGTATTTT.

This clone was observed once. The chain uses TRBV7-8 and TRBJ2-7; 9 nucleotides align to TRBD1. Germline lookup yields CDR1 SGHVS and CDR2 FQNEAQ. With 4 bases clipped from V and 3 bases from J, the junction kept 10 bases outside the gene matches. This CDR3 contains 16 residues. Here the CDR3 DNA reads TGTGCCAGCAGCTACTTCACCGGGACAGGGTACTACGAGCAGTACTTC. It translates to CASSYFTGTGYYEQYF.

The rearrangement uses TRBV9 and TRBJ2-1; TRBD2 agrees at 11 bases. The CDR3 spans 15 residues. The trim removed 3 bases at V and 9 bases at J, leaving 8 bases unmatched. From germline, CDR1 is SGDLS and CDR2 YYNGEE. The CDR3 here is CASSEPLAGEGEQFF. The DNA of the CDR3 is TGTGCCAGCAGCGAACCACTAGCGGGAGAGGGTGAGCAGTTCTTC. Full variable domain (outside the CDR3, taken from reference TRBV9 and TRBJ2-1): DSGVTQTPKHLITATGQRVTLRCSPRSGDLSVYWYQQSLDQGLQFLIQYYNGEERAKGNILERFSAQQFPDLHSELNLSSLELGDSALYFCASSEPLAGEGEQFFGPGTRLTVL.

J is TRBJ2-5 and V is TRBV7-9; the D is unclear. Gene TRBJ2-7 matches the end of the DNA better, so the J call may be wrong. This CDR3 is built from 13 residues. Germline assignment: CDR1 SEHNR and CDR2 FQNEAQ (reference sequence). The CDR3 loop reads CASSLPTSYEQYF. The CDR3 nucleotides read TGTGCCAGCAGCTTGCCCACCTCCTACGAGCAGTACTTC.

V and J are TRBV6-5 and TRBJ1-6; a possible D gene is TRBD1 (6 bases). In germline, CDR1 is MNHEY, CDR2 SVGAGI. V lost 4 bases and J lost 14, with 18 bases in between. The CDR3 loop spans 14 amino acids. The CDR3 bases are TGTGCCAGCAGTTTTGGGACACCTGTTAGATCCCTCCACTTT. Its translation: CASSFGTPVRSLHF.

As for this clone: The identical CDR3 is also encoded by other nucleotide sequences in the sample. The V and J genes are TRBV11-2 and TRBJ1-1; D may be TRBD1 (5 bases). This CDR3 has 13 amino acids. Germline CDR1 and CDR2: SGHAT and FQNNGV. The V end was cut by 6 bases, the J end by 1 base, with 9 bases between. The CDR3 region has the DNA TGTGCCAGCAGTCCCACAGGGAACACTGAAGCTTTCTTT. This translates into CASSPTGNTEAFF. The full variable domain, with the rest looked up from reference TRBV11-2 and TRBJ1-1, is EAGVAQSPRYKIIEKRQSVAFWCNPISGHATLYWYQQILGQGPKLLIQFQNNGVVDDSQLPKDRFSAERLKGVDSTLKIQPAKLEDSAVYLCASSPTGNTEAFFGQGTRLTVV.

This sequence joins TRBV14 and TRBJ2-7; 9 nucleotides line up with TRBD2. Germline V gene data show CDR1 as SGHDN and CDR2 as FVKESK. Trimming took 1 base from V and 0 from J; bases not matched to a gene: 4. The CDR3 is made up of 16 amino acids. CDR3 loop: CASSQVPSGDSYEQYF. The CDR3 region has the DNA TGTGCCAGCAGCCAAGTACCTAGCGGGGACTCCTACGAGCAGTACTTC.

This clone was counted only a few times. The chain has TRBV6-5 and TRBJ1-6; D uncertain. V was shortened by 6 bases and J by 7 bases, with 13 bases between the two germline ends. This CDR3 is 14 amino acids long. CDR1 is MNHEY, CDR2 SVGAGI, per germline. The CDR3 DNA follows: TGTGCCAGCAGGGACTCGACGGGGAATTCACCCCTCCACTTT. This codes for CASRDSTGNSPLHF.

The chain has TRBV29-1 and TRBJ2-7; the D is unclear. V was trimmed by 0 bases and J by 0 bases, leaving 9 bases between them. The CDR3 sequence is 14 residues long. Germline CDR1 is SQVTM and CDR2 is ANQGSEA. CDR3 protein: CSVEDGDNSYEQYF. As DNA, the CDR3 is TGCAGCGTTGAAGATGGCGACAACTCCTACGAGCAGTACTTC.

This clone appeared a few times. The CDR3 protein is CASSEEGGAAYGYTF. CDR3 DNA sequence: TGTGCCAGCAGTGAAGAGGGGGGGGCCGCCTATGGCTACACCTTC. The V gene is TRBV6-1, the J gene TRBJ1-2; a possible D gene is TRBD1 (6 bases). V was clipped by 1 base and J by 4 bases, with 13 bases between them. CDR3 length equals 15 residues. The germline CDR1 and CDR2 sequences are MNHNS and SASEGT.

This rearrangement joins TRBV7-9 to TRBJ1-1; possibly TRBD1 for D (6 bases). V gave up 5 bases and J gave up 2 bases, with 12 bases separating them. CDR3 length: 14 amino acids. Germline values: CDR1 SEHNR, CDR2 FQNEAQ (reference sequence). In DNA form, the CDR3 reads TGTGCCAGCAGCCGACAGGACTCTAACACTGAAGCTTTCTTT. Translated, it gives CASSRQDSNTEAFF.

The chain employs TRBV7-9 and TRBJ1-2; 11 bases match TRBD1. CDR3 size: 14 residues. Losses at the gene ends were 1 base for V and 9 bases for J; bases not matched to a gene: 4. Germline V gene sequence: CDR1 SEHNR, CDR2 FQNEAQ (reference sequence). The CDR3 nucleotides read TGTGCCAGCAGCTTAGGGGACAGGGGGGCCCGCTACACCTTC. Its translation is CASSLGDRGARYTF.

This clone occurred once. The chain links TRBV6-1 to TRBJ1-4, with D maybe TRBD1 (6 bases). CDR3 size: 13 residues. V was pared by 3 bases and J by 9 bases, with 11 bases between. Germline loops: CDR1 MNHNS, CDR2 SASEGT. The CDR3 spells CASSDLGHQKLFF. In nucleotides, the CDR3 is TGTGCCAGCAGTGACCTGGGACACCAAAAACTGTTTTTT.

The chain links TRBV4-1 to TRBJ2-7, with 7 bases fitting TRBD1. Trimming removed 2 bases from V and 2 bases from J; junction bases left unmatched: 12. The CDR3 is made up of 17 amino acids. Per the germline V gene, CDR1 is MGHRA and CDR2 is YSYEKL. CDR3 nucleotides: TGCGCCAGCAGCCAACTACTCGGACAGGCAGTAACCTACGAGCAGTACTTC. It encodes CASSQLLGQAVTYEQYF.